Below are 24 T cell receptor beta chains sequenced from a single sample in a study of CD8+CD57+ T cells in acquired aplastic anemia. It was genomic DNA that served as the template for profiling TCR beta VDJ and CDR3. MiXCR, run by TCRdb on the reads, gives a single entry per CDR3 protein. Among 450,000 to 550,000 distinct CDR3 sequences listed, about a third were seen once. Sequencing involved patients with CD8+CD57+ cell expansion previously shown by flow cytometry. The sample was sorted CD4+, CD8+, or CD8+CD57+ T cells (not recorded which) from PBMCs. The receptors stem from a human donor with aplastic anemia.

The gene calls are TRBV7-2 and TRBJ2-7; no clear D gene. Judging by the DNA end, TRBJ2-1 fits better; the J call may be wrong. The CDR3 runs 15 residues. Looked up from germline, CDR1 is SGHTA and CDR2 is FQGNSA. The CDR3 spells CASSLLGESYNEQFF. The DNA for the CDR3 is TGTGCCAGCAGCTTGTTGGGTGAATCCTACAATGAGCAGTTCTTC.

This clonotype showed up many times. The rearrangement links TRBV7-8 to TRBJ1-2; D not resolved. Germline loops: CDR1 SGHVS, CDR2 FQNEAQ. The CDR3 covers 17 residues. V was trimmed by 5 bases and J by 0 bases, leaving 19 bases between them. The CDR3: CASSDGRHPSSNYGYTF. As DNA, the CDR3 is TGTGCCAGCAGCGACGGACGCCATCCATCCTCTAACTATGGCTACACCTTC.

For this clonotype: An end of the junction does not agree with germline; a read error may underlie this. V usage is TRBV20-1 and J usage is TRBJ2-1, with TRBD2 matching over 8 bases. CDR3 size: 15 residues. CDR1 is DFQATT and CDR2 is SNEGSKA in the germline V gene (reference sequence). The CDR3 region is CSAQPQRGSYNEQLF. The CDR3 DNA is TGCAGTGCTCAACCCCAGCGGGGGTCCTACAATGAGCAGCTCTTC.

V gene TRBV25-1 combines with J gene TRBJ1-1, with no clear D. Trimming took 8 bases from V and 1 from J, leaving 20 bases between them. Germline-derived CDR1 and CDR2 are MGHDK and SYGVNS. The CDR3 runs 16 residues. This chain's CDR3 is CASSPRGGGGNTEAFF. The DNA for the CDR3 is TGTGCCAGCTCACCACGGGGAGGTGGAGGGAACACTGAAGCTTTCTTT.

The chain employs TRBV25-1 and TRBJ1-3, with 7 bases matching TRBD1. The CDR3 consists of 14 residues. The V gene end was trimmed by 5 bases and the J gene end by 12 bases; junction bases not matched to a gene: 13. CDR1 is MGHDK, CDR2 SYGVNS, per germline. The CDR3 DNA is TGTGCCAGCAGTTACCCTGGACAGGCCCTTATCATATATTTT. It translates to CASSYPGQALIIYF.

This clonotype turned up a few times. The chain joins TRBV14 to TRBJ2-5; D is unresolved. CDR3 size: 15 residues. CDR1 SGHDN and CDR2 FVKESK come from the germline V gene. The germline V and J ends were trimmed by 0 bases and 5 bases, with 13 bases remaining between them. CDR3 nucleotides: TGTGCCAGCAGCCAAGACTTTCGAGAGGATGAGACCCAGTACTTC. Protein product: CASSQDFREDETQYF.

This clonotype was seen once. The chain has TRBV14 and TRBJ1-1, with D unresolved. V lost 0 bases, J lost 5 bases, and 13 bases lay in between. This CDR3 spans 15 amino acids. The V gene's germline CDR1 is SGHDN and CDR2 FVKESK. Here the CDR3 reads CASSQDFGFLTEAFF. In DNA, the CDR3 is TGTGCCAGCAGCCAAGATTTCGGGTTTTTGACTGAAGCTTTCTTT. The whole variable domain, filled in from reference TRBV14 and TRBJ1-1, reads EAGVTQFPSHSVIEKGQTVTLRCDPISGHDNLYWYRRVMGKEIKFLLHFVKESKQDESGMPNNRFLAERTGGTYSTLKVQPAELEDSGVYFCASSQDFGFLTEAFFGQGTRLTVV.

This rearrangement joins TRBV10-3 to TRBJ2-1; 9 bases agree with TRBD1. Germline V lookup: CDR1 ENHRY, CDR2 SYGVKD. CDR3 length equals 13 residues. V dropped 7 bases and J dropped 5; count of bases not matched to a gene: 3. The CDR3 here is CAINGQGHNEQFF. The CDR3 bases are TGTGCCATCAACGGACAGGGGCACAATGAGCAGTTCTTC.

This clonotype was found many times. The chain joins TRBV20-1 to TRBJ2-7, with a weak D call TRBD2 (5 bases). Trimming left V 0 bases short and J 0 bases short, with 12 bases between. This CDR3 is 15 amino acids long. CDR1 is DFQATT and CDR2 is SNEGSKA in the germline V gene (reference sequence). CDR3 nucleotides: TGCAGTGCTAGAGATGGTGGGAGCGCCTCCTACGAGCAGTACTTC. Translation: CSARDGGSASYEQYF.

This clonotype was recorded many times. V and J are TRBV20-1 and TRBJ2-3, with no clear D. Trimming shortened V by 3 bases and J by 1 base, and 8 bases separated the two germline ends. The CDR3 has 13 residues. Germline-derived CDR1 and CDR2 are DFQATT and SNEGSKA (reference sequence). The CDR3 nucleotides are TGCAGTGCTAGTATCTCAGGCACAGATACGCAGTATTTT. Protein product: CSASISGTDTQYF.

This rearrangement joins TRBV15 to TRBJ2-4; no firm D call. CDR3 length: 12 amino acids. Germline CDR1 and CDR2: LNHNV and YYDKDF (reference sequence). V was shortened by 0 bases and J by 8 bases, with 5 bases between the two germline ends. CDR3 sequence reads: CATSRDWDIQYF. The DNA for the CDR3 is TGTGCCACCAGCAGAGATTGGGACATTCAGTACTTC.

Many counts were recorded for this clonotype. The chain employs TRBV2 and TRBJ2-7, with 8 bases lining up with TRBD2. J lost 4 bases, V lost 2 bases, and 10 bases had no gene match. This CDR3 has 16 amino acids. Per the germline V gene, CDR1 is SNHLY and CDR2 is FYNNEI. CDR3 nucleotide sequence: TGTGCCAGCAGTGAATCCTCCGGGAGGGCCGGGTACGAGCAGTACTTC. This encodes CASSESSGRAGYEQYF.

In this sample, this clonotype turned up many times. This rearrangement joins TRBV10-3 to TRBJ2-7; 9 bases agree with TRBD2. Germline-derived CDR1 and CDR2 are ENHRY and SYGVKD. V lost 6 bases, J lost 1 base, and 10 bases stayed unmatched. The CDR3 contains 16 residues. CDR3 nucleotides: TGTGCCATCAGGCCCGTCTTGGCGGGGGGGTCCTACGAGCAGTACTTC. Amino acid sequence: CAIRPVLAGGSYEQYF.

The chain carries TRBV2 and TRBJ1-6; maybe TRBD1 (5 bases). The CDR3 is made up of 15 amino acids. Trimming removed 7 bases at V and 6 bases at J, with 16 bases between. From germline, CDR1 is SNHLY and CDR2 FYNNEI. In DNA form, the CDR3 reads TGTGCCAGCAACGTCTGGGGGGGTGGTAATTCACCCCTCCACTTT. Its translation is CASNVWGGGNSPLHF.

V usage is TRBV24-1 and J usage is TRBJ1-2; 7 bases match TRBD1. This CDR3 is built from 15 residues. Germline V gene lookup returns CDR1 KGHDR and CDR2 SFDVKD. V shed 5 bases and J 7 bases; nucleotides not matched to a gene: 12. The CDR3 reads CATSALGEGASGYTF. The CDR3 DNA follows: TGTGCCACCAGTGCCCTCGGGGAGGGGGCAAGTGGCTACACCTTC.

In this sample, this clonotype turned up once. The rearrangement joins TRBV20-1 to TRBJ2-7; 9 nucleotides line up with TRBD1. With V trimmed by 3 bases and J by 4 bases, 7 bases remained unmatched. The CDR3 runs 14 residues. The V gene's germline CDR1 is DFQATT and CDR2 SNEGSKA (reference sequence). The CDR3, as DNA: TGCAGTGCTAGTTTGGTCGGGACAGGGTACGAGCAGTACTTC. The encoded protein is CSASLVGTGYEQYF.

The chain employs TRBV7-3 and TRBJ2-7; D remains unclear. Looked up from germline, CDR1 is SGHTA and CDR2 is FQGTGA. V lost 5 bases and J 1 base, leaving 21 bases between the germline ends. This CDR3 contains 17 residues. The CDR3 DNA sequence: TGTGCCAGCAGCACCGCCGGATCCAATGAAAAATCCTACGAGCAGTACTTC. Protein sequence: CASSTAGSNEKSYEQYF.

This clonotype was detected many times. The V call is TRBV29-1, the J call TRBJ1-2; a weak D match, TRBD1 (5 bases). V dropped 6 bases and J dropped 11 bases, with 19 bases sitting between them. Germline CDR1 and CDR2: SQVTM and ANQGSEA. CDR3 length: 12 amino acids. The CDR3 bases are TGCAGCGTCGTCGGGGCCGAGGAAGGGTACACCTTC. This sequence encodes CSVVGAEEGYTF.

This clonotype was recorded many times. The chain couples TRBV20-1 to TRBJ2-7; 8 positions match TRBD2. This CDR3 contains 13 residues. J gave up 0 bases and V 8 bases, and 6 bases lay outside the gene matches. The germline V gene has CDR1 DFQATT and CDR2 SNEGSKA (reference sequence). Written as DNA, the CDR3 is TGCAGTTATGCGGGAGGCGGCTCCTACGAGCAGTACTTC. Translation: CSYAGGGSYEQYF.

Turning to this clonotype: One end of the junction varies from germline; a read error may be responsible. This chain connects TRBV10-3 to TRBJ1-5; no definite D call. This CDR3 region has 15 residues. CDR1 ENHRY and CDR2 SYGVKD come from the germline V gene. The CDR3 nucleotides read TGTGCCAGCAGTGAAATCGGCTTCAGCAATCAGCCCCAGCATTTT. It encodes CASSEIGFSNQPQHF.

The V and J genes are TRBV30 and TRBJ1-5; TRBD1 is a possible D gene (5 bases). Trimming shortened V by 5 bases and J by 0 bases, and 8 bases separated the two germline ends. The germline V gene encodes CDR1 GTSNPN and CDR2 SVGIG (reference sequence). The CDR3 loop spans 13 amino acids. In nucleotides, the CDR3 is TGTGCCTGGGGCAGGGATAGCAATCAGCCCCAGCATTTT. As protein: CAWGRDSNQPQHF.

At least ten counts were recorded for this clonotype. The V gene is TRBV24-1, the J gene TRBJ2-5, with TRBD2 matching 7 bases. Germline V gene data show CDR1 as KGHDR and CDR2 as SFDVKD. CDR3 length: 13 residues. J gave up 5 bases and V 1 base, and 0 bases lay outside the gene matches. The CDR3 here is CATSDFGGETQYF. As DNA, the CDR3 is TGTGCCACCAGTGATTTCGGGGGGGAGACCCAGTACTTC.

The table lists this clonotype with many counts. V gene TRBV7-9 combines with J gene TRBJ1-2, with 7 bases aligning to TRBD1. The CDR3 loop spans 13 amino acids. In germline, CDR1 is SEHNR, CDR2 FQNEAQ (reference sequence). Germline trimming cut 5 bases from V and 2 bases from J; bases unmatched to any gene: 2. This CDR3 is CASSRGQNYGYTF. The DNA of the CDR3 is TGTGCCAGCAGCCGGGGACAGAACTATGGCTACACCTTC.

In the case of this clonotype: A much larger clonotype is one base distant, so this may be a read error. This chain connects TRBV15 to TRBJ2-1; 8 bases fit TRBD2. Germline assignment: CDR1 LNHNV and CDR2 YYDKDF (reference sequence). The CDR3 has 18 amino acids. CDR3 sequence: CATSGDPLREVLYNEQFF. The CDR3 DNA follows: TGTGCCACCAGCGGAGATCCACTGCGGGAGGTACTCTACAATGAGCAGTTCTTC.